This entry is about one T cell receptor beta chain. Its antigen is currently not known. Base qualities are not at hand, and no much larger clone is one base apart. TCRbeta CDR3 regions were amplified from genomic DNA using the immunoSEQ Assay, a bias-controlled multiplex PCR. Per the original workflow: The number of nucleated cells in each sample was estimated by amplification of reference gene primers within the assay. To quantify the absolute abundance of each unique TCRbeta CDR3 rearrangement, sequence reads were collapsed and filtered. Productive Simpson clonality was computed per sample as the square root of Simpson's diversity index over productive rearrangements. TCRdb stores this immuneACCESS table with in-frame sequences only. Part of the clones is absent; in the studies checked, under half of the shortfall reflects unresolved V genes, and no reason is known for the rest. That table supplies the V and J calls and clone size; D and trimming were determined from the DNA. The table for this sample lists about 90,000 clones; around four fifths of them were counted only once. The top ten clones comprise 10% to 15% of the sample.

Whole blood was collected in K2EDTA tubes by collaborating institutions according to the institutions' own protocols. For TCRbeta analysis, collaborators shipped samples in one of three forms: frozen whole blood, isolated PBMCs, or DNA extracted from either of those sample types. These data originate in a study of blood T cell repertoires in COVID-19 (dated by TCRdb to about 2020). In terms of the full investigation: Samples covering the acute and convalescent phases of COVID-19 were provided by collaborators in the United States, Italy and Spain. Samples were obtained from the ongoing ImmuneRACE study (first 160 participants) and from some 1,300 subjects provided by 6 global collaborators. Nearly every sample came with metadata listing a de-identified subject ID, COVID-19 status, age in years and sex. The repertoires were made available in a free public database intended to serve as a resource for research on the immune response to SARS-CoV-2. Where HLA class I and class II types were available, the types were taken from metadata supplied by the sample provider, not from assay-based typing. Subjects who had been exposed to COVID-19, were actively infected with it, or had recovered from it provided the deeply sampled blood TCRbeta repertoires that made up the dataset. The material from the prospective study consisted of cDNA or gDNA derived from T cells, B-cell-depleted T cells, or PBMCs.

Results the study describes overall, beyond this receptor: The amount of clinical and demographic metadata varied by source and participant and was provided uncurated.

This receptor was identified in a woman aged 70 to 79 with active or convalescent COVID-19. Sequenced: peripheral blood.

The CDR3 corresponds to CASGPGQGYEKLFF. The sequenced DNA: TGTGCCAGCGGCCCGGGACAGGGTTATGAAAAACTGTTTTTT. This chain joins TRBV6-5 to TRBJ1-4, and TRBD1 aligns with 9 junction nucleotides. The CDR3 starts with the cysteine, ends with the phenylalanine, and has 14 residues. The only DNA kept is the CDR3, 42 bases in frame from the first base. Germline trimming amounts to 8 bases on V and 6 bases on J, with 7 as the count of junction bases outside the gene matches. From the germline V gene, CDR1 is MNHEY and CDR2 is SVGAGI.